This T cell receptor beta chain was captured by sequencing in a study of OX40 agonist ivuxolimab in advanced cancers. At the level of the study: Patients in dose escalation had liver, melanoma, kidney or head and neck cancers. Partial responses were observed in three patients, of whom one had hepatocellular carcinoma and two had cutaneous melanoma.

A remark on this clone: This same CDR3 is encoded by further DNA sequences in the sample.

The data were produced by immunoSEQ multiplex PCR, yet TCRdb's version contains in-frame clones alone and is incomplete. The data show under 55,000 clones, approximately 80% seen once. This sample comprised CD4+ or CD8+ T cells sorted from blood, obtained in a trial of the OX40 agonist ivuxolimab. The clonotype originates from an adult with an advanced solid tumor such as melanoma, head and neck, liver or kidney cancer.

The CDR3 loop reads CASSLTGGNTEAFF. The CDR3 nucleotides are TGTGCCAGCAGCTTGACAGGGGGGAACACTGAAGCTTTCTTT. The chain couples TRBV7-3 to TRBJ1-1; TRBD1 matches 9 bases. Trimming removed 3 bases from V and 1 base from J; junction bases left unmatched: 0. The CDR3 covers 14 residues. The germline gives CDR1 SGHTA, CDR2 FQGTGA.